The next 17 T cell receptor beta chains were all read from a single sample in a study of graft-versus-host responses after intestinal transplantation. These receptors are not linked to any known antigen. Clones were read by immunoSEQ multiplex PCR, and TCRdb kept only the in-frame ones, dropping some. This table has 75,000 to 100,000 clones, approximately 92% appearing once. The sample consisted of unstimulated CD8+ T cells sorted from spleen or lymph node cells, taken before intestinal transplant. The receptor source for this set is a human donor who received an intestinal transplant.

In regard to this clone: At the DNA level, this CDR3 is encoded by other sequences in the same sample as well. The CDR3 nucleotides are TGTGCCAGCAGTTTTCCCGGGGGGTACGAGCAGTACTTC. Protein sequence: CASSFPGGYEQYF. This sequence joins TRBV27 and TRBJ2-7, with 7 nucleotides matching TRBD2. Germline V gives CDR1 MNHEY, CDR2 SMNVEV (reference sequence). The CDR3 is 13 amino acids. The J segment lost 4 bases and the V segment lost 3 bases, leaving 3 bases of the junction unmatched.

The CDR3, as DNA: TGTGCCAGCAGACTATCTGGGGGCAGGACCACCTACGAGCAGTACTTC. Protein product: CASRLSGGRTTYEQYF. The V and J genes are TRBV27 and TRBJ2-7; weak D call: TRBD1 (6 bases). Germline V lookup: CDR1 MNHEY, CDR2 SMNVEV (reference sequence). Between the trimmed V and J ends, which lost 6 bases and 2 bases, there was a span of 20 bases. The CDR3 has 16 residues.

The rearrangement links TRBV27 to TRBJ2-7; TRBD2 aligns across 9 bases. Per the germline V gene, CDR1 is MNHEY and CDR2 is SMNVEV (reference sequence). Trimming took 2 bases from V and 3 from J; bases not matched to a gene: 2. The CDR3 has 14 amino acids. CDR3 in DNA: TGTGCCAGCAGTTTAGCGGGAGGGCGCTACGAGCAGTACTTC. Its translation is CASSLAGGRYEQYF.

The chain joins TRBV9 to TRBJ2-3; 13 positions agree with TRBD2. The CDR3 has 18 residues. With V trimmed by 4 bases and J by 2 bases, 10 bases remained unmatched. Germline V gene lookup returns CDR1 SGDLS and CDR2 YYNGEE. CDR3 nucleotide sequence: TGTGCCAGCAGCCCACCCACTAGCGGGAGGGCCCCCACAGATACGCAGTATTTT. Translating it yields CASSPPTSGRAPTDTQYF.

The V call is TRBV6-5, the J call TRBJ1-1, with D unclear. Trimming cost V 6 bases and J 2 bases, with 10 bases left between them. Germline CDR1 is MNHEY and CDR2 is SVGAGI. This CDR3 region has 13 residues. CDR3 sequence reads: CASRTPENTEAFF. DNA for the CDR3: TGTGCCAGCAGAACCCCAGAAAACACTGAAGCTTTCTTT.

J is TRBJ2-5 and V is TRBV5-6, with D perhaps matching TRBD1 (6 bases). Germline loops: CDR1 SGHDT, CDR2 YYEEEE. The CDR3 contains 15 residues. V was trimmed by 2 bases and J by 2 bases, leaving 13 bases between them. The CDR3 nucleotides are TGTGCCAGCAGCTTTTTTAGGACAGATCAAGAGACCCAGTACTTC. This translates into CASSFFRTDQETQYF. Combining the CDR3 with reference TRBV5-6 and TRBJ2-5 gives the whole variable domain DAGVTQSPTHLIKTRGQQVTLRCSPKSGHDTVSWYQQALGQGPQFIFQYYEEEERQRGNFPDRFSGHQFPNYSSELNVNALLLGDSALYLCASSFFRTDQETQYFGPGTRLLVL.

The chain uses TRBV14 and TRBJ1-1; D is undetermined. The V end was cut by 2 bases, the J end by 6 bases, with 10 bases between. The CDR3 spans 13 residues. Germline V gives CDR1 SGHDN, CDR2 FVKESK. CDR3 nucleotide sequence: TGTGCCAGCAGCCAATTAGTTGACTCTGAAGCTTTCTTT. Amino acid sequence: CASSQLVDSEAFF.

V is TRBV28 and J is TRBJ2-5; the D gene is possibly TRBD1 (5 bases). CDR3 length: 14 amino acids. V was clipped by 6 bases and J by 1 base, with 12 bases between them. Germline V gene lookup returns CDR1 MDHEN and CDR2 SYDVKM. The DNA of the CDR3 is TGTGCCAGCAGCCCTAGGACAATCCAAGAGACCCAGTACTTC. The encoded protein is CASSPRTIQETQYF.

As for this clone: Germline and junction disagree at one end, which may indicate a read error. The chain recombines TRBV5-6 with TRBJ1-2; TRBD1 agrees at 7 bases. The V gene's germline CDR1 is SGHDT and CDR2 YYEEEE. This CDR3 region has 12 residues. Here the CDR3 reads CASSLLGDRGHF. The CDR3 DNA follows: TGTGCCAGCAGCTTGTTAGGGGACAGAGGACACTTC.

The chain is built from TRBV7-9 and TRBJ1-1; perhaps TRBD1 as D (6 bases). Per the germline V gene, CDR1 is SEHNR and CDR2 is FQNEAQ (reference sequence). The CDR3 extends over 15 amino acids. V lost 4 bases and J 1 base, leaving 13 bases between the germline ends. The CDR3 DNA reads TGTGCCAGCAGCTCCATGTTGGGACAGAACACTGAAGCTTTCTTT. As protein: CASSSMLGQNTEAFF. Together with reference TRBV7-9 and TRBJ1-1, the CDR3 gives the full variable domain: DTGVSQNPRHKITKRGQNVTFRCDPISEHNRLYWYRQTLGQGPEFLTYFQNEAQLEKSRLLSDRFSAERPKGSFSTLEIQRTEQGDSAMYLCASSSMLGQNTEAFFGQGTRLTVV.

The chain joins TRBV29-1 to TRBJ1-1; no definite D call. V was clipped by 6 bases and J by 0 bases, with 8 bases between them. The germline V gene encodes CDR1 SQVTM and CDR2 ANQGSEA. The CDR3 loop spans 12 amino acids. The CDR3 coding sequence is TGCAGCGTGAGAACAGTGAACACTGAAGCTTTCTTT. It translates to CSVRTVNTEAFF.

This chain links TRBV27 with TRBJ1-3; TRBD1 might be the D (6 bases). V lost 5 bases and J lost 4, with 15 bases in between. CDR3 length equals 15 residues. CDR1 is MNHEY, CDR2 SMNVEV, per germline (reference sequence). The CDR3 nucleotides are TGTGCCAGCAGTACCTCAGGGGCAGCGGGAAACACCATATATTTT. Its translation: CASSTSGAAGNTIYF.

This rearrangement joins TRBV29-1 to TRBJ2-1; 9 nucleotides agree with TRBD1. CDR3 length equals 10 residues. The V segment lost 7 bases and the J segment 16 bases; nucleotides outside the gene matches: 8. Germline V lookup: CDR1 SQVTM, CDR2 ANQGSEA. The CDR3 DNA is TGCAGCGCCGGGGACAGGGCGCAATTCTTC. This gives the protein CSAGDRAQFF.

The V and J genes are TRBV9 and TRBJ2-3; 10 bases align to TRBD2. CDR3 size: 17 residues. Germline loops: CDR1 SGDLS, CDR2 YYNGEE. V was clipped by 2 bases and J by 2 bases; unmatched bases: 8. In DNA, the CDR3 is TGTGCCAGCAGCGTGGATCTAGCGGGGGCCTACACAGATACGCAGTATTTT. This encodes CASSVDLAGAYTDTQYF.

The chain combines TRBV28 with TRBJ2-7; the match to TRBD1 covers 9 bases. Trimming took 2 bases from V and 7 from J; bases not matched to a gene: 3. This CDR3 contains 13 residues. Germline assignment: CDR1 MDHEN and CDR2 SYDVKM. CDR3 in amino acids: CASSLGTGFEQYF. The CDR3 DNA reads TGTGCCAGCAGTTTAGGGACAGGGTTTGAGCAGTACTTC.

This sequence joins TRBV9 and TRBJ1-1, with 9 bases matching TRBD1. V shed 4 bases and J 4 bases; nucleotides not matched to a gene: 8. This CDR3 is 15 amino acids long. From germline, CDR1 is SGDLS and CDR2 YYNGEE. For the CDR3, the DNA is TGTGCCAGCAGCCCCAGGGACAGGGTGTTCACTGAAGCTTTCTTT. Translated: CASSPRDRVFTEAFF.

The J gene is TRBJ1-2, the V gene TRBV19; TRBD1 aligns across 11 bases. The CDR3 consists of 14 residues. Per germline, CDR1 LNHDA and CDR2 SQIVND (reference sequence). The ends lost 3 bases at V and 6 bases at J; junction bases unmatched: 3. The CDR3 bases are TGTGCCAGTAGTATTGCGGACAGGGGGCATGGCTACACCTTC. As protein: CASSIADRGHGYTF.